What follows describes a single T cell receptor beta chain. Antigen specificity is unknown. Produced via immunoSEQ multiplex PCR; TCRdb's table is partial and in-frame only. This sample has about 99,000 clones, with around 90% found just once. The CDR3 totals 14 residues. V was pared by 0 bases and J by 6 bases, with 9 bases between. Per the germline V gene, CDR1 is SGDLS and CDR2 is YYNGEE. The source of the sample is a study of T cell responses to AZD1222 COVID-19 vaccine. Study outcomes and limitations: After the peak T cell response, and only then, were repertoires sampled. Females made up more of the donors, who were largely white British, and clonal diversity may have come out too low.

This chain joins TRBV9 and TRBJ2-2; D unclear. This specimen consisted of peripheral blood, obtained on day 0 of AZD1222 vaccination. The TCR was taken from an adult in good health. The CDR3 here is CASSVATFAGELFF. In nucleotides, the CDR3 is TGTGCCAGCAGCGTAGCTACGTTCGCCGGGGAGCTGTTTTTT. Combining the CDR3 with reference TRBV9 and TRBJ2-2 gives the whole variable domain DSGVTQTPKHLITATGQRVTLRCSPRSGDLSVYWYQQSLDQGLQFLIQYYNGEERAKGNILERFSAQQFPDLHSELNLSSLELGDSALYFCASSVATFAGELFFGEGSRLTVL.